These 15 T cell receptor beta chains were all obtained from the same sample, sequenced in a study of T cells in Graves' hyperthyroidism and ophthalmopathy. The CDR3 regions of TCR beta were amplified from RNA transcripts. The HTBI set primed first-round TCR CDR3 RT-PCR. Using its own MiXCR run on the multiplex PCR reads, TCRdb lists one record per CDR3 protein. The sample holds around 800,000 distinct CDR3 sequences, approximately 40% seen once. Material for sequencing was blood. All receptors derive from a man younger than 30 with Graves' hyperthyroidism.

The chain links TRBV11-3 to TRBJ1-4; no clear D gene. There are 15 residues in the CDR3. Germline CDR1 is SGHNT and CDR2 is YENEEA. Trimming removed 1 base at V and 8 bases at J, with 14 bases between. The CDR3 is CASSLGTPAQEKLFF. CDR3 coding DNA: TGTGCCAGCAGCTTAGGGACCCCGGCTCAAGAAAAACTGTTTTTT. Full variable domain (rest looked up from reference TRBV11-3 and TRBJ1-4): EAGVVQSPRYKIIEKKQPVAFWCNPISGHNTLYWYLQNLGQGPELLIRYENEEAVDDSQLPKDRFSAERLKGVDSTLKIQPAELGDSAVYLCASSLGTPAQEKLFFGSGTQLSVL.

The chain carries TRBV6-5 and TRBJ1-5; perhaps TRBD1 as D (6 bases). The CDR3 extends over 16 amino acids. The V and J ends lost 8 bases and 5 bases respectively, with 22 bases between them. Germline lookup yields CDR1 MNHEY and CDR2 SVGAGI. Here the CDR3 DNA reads TGTGCCAGCCTACCTAGACTCACAGGGCTGGATCAGCCCCAGCATTTT. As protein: CASLPRLTGLDQPQHF.

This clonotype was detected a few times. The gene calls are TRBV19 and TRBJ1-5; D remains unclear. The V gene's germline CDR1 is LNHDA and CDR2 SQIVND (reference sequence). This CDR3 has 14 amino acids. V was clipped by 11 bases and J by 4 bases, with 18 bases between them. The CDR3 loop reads CAVQNSKTNQPQHF. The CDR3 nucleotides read TGTGCCGTTCAGAACAGCAAAACTAATCAGCCCCAGCATTTT.

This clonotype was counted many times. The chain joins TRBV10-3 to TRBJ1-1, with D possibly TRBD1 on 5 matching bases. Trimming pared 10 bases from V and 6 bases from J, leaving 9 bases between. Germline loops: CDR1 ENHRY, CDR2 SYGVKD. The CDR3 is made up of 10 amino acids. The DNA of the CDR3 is TGTGCCACCGCGGGGGCTGAAGCTTTCTTT. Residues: CATAGAEAFF.

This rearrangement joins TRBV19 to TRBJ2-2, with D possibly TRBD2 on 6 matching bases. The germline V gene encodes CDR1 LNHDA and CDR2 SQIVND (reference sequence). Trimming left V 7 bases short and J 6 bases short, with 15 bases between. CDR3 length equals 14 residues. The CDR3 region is CASTPVADPGELFF. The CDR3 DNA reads TGTGCCAGTACCCCGGTAGCGGACCCCGGGGAGCTGTTTTTT.

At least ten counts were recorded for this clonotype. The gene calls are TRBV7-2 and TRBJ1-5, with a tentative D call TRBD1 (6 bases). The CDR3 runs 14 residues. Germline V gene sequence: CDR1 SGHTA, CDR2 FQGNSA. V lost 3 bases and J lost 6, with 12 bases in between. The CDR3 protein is CASSFGGLGQPQHF. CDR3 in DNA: TGTGCCAGCAGCTTCGGGGGGCTCGGTCAGCCCCAGCATTTT.

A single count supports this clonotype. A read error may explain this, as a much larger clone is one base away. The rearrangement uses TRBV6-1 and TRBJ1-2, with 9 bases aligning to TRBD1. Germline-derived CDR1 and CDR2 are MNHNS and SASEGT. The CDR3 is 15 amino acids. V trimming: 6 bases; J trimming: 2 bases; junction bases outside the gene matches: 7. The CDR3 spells CASRNDRGTNYGYTF. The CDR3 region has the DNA TGTGCCAGCAGGAATGACAGGGGGACCAACTATGGCTACACCTTC.

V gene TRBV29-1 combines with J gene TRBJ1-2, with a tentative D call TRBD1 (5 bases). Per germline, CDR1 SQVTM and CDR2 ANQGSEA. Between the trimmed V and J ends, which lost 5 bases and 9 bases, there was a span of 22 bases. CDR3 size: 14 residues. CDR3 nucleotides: TGCAGCGTTAGGGACGGTAAGGTCGAGCAGTGCTACACCTTC. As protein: CSVRDGKVEQCYTF.

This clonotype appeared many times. CDR3 residues: CASSPTRSSYEQYF. CDR3 DNA sequence: TGCGCCAGCAGCCCGACAAGGTCCTCCTACGAGCAGTACTTC. The chain employs TRBV5-1 and TRBJ2-7; D not resolved. The length of the CDR3 is 14 residues. The germline CDR1 and CDR2 sequences are SGHRS and YFSETQ. The V gene lost 4 bases and the J gene lost 0 bases, with 11 bases spanning the gap.

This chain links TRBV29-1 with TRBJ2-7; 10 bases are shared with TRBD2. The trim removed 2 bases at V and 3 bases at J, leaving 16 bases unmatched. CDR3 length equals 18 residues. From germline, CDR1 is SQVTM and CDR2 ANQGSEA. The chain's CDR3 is CSVERAPSGREHRYEQYF. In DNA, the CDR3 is TGCAGCGTTGAAAGGGCCCCTAGCGGGAGAGAGCACCGCTACGAGCAGTACTTC.

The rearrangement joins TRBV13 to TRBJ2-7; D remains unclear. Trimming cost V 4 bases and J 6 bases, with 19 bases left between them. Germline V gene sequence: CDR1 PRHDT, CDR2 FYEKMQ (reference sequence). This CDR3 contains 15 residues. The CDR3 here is CASSYDASSVPEQYF. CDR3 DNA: TGTGCCAGCAGCTACGACGCCAGCTCTGTGCCCGAGCAGTACTTC.

The chain's CDR3 is CASRAWTGPSNQPQHF. The CDR3 nucleotides read TGTGCCAGCAGAGCTTGGACAGGACCTAGCAATCAGCCCCAGCATTTT. The J gene is TRBJ1-5, the V gene TRBV6-1; 7 bases align to TRBD1. The germline V gene encodes CDR1 MNHNS and CDR2 SASEGT. Trimming at V came to 6 bases and at J to 0 bases, leaving 8 bases not matched to a gene. This CDR3 comprises 16 residues.

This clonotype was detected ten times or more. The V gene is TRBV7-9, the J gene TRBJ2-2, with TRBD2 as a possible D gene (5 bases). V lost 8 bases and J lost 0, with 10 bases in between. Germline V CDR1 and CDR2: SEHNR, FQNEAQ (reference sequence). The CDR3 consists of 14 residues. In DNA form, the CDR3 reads TGTGCCAGCCAGACTACGACGAACACCGGGGAGCTGTTTTTT. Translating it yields CASQTTTNTGELFF.

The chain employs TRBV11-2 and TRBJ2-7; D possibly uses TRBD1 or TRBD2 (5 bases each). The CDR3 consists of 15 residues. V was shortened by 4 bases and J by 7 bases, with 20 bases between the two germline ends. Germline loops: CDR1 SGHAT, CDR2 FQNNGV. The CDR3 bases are TGTGCCAGCAGCTCCCCTCTCCGGGACGCCCAAGAGCAGTACTTC. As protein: CASSSPLRDAQEQYF.

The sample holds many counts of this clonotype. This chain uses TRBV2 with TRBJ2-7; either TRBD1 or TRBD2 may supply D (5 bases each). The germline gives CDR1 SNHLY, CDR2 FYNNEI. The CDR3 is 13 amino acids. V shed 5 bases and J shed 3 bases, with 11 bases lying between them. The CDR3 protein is CASSRERGYEQYF. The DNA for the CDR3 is TGTGCCAGCAGTCGGGAAAGGGGCTACGAGCAGTACTTC. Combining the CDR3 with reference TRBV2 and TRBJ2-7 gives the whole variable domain EPEVTQTPSHQVTQMGQEVILRCVPISNHLYFYWYRQILGQKVEFLVSFYNNEISEKSEIFDDQFSVERPDGSNFTLKIRSTKLEDSAMYFCASSRERGYEQYFGPGTRLTVT.